The TCR beta chain under discussion was sequenced for a study of shared clonotypes between healthy human individuals. This clone was observed a single time. CD45RO-negative CD8 cells positively selected for CCR7 made up the naive population, which excluded terminally differentiated effector memory CD45RA+ cells. Using immunoSEQ multiplex PCR, the repertoire was profiled, and TCRdb retains in-frame clones only, with some absent. The sample lists approximately 2,000,000 clones; 85% to 95% were seen once. The CDR3 loop spans 16 amino acids. Between the trimmed V and J ends, which lost 1 base and 4 bases, there was a span of 14 bases. The germline gives CDR1 SGHTA, CDR2 FQGNSA.

This sequence was found in a man aged 18 to 35 in good health. Some clones in this sample may be carry-over from other donors' samples. The sample taken for sequencing was naive CD8+ T cells from PBMCs. The chain is built from TRBV7-2 and TRBJ2-1; D uncertain. CDR3 protein: CASSLDAYRPYNEQFF. In DNA, the CDR3 is TGTGCCAGCAGCTTAGATGCGTACCGACCTTACAATGAGCAGTTCTTC.